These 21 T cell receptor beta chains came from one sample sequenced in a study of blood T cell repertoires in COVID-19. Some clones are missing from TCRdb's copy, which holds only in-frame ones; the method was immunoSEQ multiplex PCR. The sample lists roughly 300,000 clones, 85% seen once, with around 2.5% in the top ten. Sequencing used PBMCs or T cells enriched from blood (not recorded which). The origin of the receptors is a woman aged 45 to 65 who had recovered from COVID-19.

As DNA, the CDR3 is TGTGCCAGCAGTGAAGCAGGGGAAAATCAGCCCCAGCATTTT. Translation: CASSEAGENQPQHF. V usage is TRBV6-1 and J usage is TRBJ1-5, with D possibly being TRBD1 (5 bases). The germline gives CDR1 MNHNS, CDR2 SASEGT. The germline V and J ends were trimmed by 0 bases and 4 bases, with 7 bases remaining between them. The CDR3 sequence is 14 residues long.

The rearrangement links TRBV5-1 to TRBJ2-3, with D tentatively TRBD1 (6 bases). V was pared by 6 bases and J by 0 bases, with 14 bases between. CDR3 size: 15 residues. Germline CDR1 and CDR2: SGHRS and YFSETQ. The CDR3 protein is CASTSQGISTDTQYF. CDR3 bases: TGCGCCAGCACCTCGCAGGGGATCAGCACAGATACGCAGTATTTT.

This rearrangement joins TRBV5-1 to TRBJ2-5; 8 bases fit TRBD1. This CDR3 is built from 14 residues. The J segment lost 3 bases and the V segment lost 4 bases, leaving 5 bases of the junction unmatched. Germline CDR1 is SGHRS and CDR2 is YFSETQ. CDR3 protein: CASSRTGIEETQYF. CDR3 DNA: TGCGCCAGCAGCAGGACAGGGATAGAAGAGACCCAGTACTTC.

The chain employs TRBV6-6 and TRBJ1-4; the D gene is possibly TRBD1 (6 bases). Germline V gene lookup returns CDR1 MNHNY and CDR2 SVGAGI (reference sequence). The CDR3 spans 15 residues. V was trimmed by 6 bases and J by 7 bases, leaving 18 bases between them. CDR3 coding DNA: TGTGCCAGCAGCCTACGGACAGCAGAGATTGAAAAACTGTTTTTT. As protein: CASSLRTAEIEKLFF.

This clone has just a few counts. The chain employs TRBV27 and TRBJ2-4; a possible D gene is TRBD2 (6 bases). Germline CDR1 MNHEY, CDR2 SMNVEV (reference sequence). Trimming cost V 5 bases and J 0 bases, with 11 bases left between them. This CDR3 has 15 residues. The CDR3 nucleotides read TGTGCCAGCAGTAAAGGGACTGAAGCCAAAAACATTCAGTACTTC. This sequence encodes CASSKGTEAKNIQYF.

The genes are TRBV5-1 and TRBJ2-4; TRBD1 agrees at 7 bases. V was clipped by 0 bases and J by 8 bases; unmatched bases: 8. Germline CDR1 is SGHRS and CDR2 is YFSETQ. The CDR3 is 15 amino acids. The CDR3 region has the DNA TGCGCCAGCAGCTTGGACGGGACAGTCTCTGACATTCAGTACTTC. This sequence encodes CASSLDGTVSDIQYF.

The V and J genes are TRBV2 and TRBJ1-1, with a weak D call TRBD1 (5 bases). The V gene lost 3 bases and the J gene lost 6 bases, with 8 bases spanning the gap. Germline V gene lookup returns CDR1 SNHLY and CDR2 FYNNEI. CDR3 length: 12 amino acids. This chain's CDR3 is CASSDRVSEAFF. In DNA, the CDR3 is TGTGCCAGCAGTGACAGGGTCTCTGAAGCTTTCTTT.

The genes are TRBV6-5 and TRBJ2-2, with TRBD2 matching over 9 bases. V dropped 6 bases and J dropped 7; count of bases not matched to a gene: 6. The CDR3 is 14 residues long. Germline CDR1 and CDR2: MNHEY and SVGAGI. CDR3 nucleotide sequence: TGTGCCAGCAGAGGCGGGGGGGCCGTCGGGGAGCTGTTTTTT. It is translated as CASRGGGAVGELFF.

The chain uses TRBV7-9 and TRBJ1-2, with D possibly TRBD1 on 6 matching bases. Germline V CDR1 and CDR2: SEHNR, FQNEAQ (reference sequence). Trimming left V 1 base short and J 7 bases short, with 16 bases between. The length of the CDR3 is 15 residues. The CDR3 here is CASSLERGGTGGYTF. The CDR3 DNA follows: TGTGCCAGCAGCTTAGAACGGGGGGGCACCGGTGGCTACACCTTC.

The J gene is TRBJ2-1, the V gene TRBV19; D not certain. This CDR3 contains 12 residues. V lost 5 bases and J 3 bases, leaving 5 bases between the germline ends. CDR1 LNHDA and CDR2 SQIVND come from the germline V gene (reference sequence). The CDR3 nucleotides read TGTGCCAGTAGTTCTTACTACAATGAGCAGTTCTTC. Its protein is CASSSYYNEQFF. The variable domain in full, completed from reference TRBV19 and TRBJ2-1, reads DGGITQSPKYLFRKEGQNVTLSCEQNLNHDAMYWYRQDPGQGLRLIYYSQIVNDFQKGDIAEGYSVSREKKESFPLTVTSAQKNPTAFYLCASSSYYNEQFFGPGTRLTVL.

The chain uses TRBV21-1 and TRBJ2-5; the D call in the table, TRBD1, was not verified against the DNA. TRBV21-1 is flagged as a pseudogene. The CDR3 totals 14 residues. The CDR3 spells CASSRGGRQETQYF. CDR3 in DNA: TGTGCCAGCAGCAGGGGCGGACGCCAAGAGACCCAGTACTTC.

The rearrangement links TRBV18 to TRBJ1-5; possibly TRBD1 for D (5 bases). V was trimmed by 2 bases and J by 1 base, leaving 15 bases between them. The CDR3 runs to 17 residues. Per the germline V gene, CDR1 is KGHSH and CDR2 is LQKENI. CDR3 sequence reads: CASSPASGNPSNQPQHF. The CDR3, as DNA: TGTGCCAGCTCACCAGCCTCAGGGAACCCGAGCAATCAGCCCCAGCATTTT.

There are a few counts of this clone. Here the CDR3 reads CATSDPGTGAAQETQYF. CDR3 in DNA: TGTGCCACCTCTGACCCCGGGACAGGGGCTGCCCAAGAGACCCAGTACTTC. V is TRBV24-1 and J is TRBJ2-5, with 10 bases aligning to TRBD1. The CDR3 spans 17 residues. V lost 9 bases, J lost 1 base, and 13 bases stayed unmatched. Germline lookup yields CDR1 KGHDR and CDR2 SFDVKD.

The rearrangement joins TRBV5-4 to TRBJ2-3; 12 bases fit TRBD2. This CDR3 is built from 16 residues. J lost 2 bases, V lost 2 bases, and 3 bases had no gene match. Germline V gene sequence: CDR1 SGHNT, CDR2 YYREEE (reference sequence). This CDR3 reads CASSLRTSGTTDTQYF. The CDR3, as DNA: TGTGCCAGCAGCTTAAGGACTAGCGGGACCACAGATACGCAGTATTTT.

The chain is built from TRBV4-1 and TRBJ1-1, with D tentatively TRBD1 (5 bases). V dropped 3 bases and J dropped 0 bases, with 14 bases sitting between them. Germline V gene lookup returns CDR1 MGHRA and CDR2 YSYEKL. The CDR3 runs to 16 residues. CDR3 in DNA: TGCGCCAGCAGCCAGGGTACAGGACATTTGAACACTGAAGCTTTCTTT. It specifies CASSQGTGHLNTEAFF.

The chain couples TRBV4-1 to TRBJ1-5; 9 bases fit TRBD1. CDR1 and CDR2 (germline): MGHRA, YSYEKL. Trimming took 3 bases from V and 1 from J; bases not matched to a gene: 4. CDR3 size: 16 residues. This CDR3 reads CASSQGQGYSNQPQHF. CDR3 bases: TGCGCCAGCAGCCAGGGACAGGGCTACAGCAATCAGCCCCAGCATTTT.

As DNA, the CDR3 is TGTGCCAGCTCACCACCCCCGGACAGGGGGTCCTACGAGCAGTACTTC. Protein sequence: CASSPPPDRGSYEQYF. The chain recombines TRBV18 with TRBJ2-7, with TRBD1 matching over 10 bases. The CDR3 totals 16 residues. Unmatched junction bases numbered 3, after V lost 0 bases and J lost 1 base. Germline V gives CDR1 KGHSH, CDR2 LQKENI.

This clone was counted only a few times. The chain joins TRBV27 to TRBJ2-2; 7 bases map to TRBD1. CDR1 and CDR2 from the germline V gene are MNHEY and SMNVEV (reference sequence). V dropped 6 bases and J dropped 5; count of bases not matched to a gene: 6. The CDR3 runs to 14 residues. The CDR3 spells CASSWTGYTGELFF. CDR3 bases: TGTGCCAGCAGCTGGACAGGATATACCGGGGAGCTGTTTTTT.

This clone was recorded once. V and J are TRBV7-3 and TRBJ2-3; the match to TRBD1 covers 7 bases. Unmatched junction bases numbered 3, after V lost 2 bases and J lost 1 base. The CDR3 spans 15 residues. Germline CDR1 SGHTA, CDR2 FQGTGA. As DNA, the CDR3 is TGTGCCAGCAGCTTATGGGGACAGCGCACAGATACGCAGTATTTT. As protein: CASSLWGQRTDTQYF.

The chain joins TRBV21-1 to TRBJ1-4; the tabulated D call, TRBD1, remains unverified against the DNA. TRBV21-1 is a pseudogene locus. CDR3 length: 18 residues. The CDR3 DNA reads TGTGCCAGCAGTCCCAAGGACAGGGTATTTTCAACTAATGAAAAACTGTTTTTT. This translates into CASSPKDRVFSTNEKLFF.

The CDR3 DNA reads as TGTGCCAGCAGCCAGGGGCGAGTTCAAGAGACCCAGTACTTC. As protein: CASSQGRVQETQYF. This chain connects TRBV6-5 to TRBJ2-5; a weak D match, TRBD1 (6 bases). Germline CDR1 is MNHEY and CDR2 is SVGAGI. The CDR3 runs to 14 residues. The V gene lost 6 bases and the J gene lost 2 bases, with 13 bases spanning the gap.